This passage covers 17 T cell receptor beta chains from one sample sequenced in a study of CD8 T cells in ankylosing spondylitis listed by TCRdb under 2017. Study-level results and caveats: A TCR beta motif made up of several highly homologous amino acid variants appeared to be characteristic of blood from ankylosing spondylitis patients.

The protocol used for the library was 5' RACE. The listed sequencing device is Illumina HiSeq 2500. TCRdb cleaned the public reads at Q25 with fastp, built clones with MiXCR and kept in-frame beta chains. Merged by CDR3 protein, the rows form single entries marked with the most common genes and DNA. In this sample the table shows 750,000 to 850,000 distinct CDR3 sequences, roughly 12% of which occur a single time. In total, the top ten clones hold 0.51% of the sample. These receptors are not linked to any known antigen. Source material: blood, either unsorted or a sorted T cell fraction (not recorded which). These receptors came from a male donor with ankylosing spondylitis.

CDR3: CASSSAALMNTEAFF. CDR3 bases: TGTGCCAGCAGCTCGGCGGCCCTCATGAACACTGAAGCTTTCTTT. The chain is built from TRBV5-5 and TRBJ1-1; D gene ambiguous. Trimming shortened V by 3 bases and J by 0 bases, and 12 bases separated the two germline ends. Germline-derived CDR1 and CDR2 are SGHKS and YYEKEE (reference sequence). The CDR3 consists of 15 residues. Full variable domain (remainder filled in from reference TRBV5-5 and TRBJ1-1): DAGVTQSPTHLIKTRGQQVTLRCSPISGHKSVSWYQQVLGQGPQFIFQYYEKEERGRGNFPDRFSARQFPNYSSELNVNALLLGDSALYLCASSSAALMNTEAFFGQGTRLTVV.

This clonotype came up a few times. CDR3 nucleotide sequence: TGTGCCAGCAGCTCTACGGAGAGGGCCCGGTGGAAGCAGTACTTC. Residues: CASSSTERARWKQYF. The V call is TRBV7-9, the J call TRBJ2-7; D is possibly TRBD2 (5 bases). Germline V gene data show CDR1 as SEHNR and CDR2 as FQNEAQ (reference sequence). This CDR3 has 15 amino acids. V was trimmed by 4 bases and J by 8 bases, leaving 21 bases between them.

The chain is built from TRBV4-3 and TRBJ2-1; 9 nucleotides align to TRBD2. Germline CDR1 reads LGHNA; CDR2 reads YSLEER. With V trimmed by 0 bases and J by 4 bases, 1 base remained unmatched. The CDR3 consists of 15 residues. In nucleotides, the CDR3 is TGCGCCAGCAGCCAAGATCTAGCGGGGTACAATGAGCAGTTCTTC. Protein product: CASSQDLAGYNEQFF.

This clonotype was seen ten or more times. This chain links TRBV29-1 with TRBJ2-1; TRBD1 aligns across 10 bases. The CDR3 has 15 residues. Germline CDR1 reads SQVTM; CDR2 reads ANQGSEA. J was trimmed by 8 bases and V by 1 base; bases with no gene match: 8. CDR3 nucleotide sequence: TGCAGCGTTGAAGGGGGACAGGGGTTACGCCATGAGCAGTTCTTC. Translation gives CSVEGGQGLRHEQFF.

This clonotype was observed a few times. The J gene is TRBJ1-6, the V gene TRBV20-1; 10 bases agree with TRBD1. The germline gives CDR1 DFQATT, CDR2 SNEGSKA (reference sequence). V was pared by 6 bases and J by 7 bases, with 0 bases of the junction left unmatched. The CDR3 has 12 residues. CDR3 loop: CSATGGNSPLHF. CDR3 bases: TGCAGTGCGACAGGGGGCAATTCACCCCTCCACTTT.

This chain links TRBV29-1 with TRBJ1-1, with D unclear. V lost 7 bases and J 4 bases, leaving 13 bases between the germline ends. CDR3 length: 12 amino acids. Germline values: CDR1 SQVTM, CDR2 ANQGSEA. CDR3 coding DNA: TGCAGCGGGGGAACCGGTGGCACTGAAGCTTTCTTT. Its protein product is CSGGTGGTEAFF.

This clonotype came up a few times. The rearrangement joins TRBV20-1 to TRBJ2-2; D tentatively fits TRBD1 or TRBD2 (5 bases each). Looked up from germline, CDR1 is DFQATT and CDR2 is SNEGSKA (reference sequence). The ends were cut back, 5 bases at V and 0 bases at J, with 10 bases in the middle. The CDR3 covers 14 residues. The CDR3 DNA sequence: TGCAGTGCTTTCGGGACCACGAACACCGGGGAGCTGTTTTTT. It encodes CSAFGTTNTGELFF.

This clonotype was seen many times. This sequence joins TRBV12-3 or TRBV12-4 and TRBJ2-7; TRBD1 agrees at 7 bases. V lost 4 bases to trimming and J lost 3 bases; unmatched junction nucleotides: 9. This CDR3 region has 15 residues. The CDR3 DNA reads as TGTGCCAGCAGTTCCCGGGACAGAGGGGTCTACGAGCAGTACTTC. As protein: CASSSRDRGVYEQYF.

This chain connects TRBV10-3 to TRBJ2-5, with 7 bases aligning to TRBD1. This CDR3 comprises 14 residues. V shed 3 bases, J shed 4 bases, and the junction held 5 bases outside the gene matches. The V gene's germline CDR1 is ENHRY and CDR2 SYGVKD. This CDR3 reads CAISDTTGSETQYF. Written as DNA, the CDR3 is TGTGCCATCAGTGACACGACAGGGTCAGAGACCCAGTACTTC.

The chain recombines TRBV7-9 with TRBJ2-7; no clear D. Germline assignment: CDR1 SEHNR and CDR2 FQNEAQ (reference sequence). The CDR3 contains 13 residues. The V gene lost 4 bases and the J gene lost 0 bases, with 7 bases spanning the gap. The CDR3 sequence: CASSSLASYEQYF. CDR3 DNA: TGTGCCAGCAGCTCCCTTGCCTCCTACGAGCAGTACTTC.

A few counts support this clonotype. The gene calls are TRBV28 and TRBJ1-2; D gene ambiguous. V lost 6 bases and J 8 bases, leaving 13 bases between the germline ends. CDR3 size: 12 residues. CDR1 is MDHEN, CDR2 SYDVKM, per germline. The CDR3 DNA reads TGTGCCAGCAGCTCGTCGCCGCGCGGCTACACCTTC. Translating it yields CASSSSPRGYTF.

This clonotype was observed a few times. The chain carries TRBV10-3 and TRBJ2-5, with a weak D call TRBD2 (6 bases). The CDR3 runs 12 residues. The V gene's germline CDR1 is ENHRY and CDR2 SYGVKD. The germline V and J ends were trimmed by 4 bases and 5 bases, with 8 bases remaining between them. CDR3 residues: CAISAAGETQYF. Here the CDR3 DNA reads TGTGCCATCAGTGCCGCGGGGGAGACCCAGTACTTC.

This clonotype has just a few counts. The chain uses TRBV15 and TRBJ2-7; D may correspond to TRBD1 or TRBD2 (6 bases each). V was cut by 5 bases and J by 4 bases, with 15 bases left in between. The CDR3 is 14 residues long. In germline, CDR1 is LNHNV, CDR2 YYDKDF (reference sequence). CDR3 bases: TGTGCCACCAGCTTAGACAGGAGGGGGTACGAGCAGTACTTC. Its protein is CATSLDRRGYEQYF.

The chain recombines TRBV7-2 with TRBJ2-3; 8 nucleotides line up with TRBD1. The CDR3 is 16 residues long. Germline CDR1 and CDR2: SGHTA and FQGNSA. The V gene end was trimmed by 5 bases and the J gene end by 1 base; junction bases not matched to a gene: 8. CDR3 sequence: CASSPGAGQGTDTQYF. The CDR3 nucleotides read TGTGCCAGCAGCCCCGGCGCGGGACAGGGCACAGATACGCAGTATTTT. The full variable domain, in which reference TRBV7-2 and TRBJ2-3 provide the parts outside the CDR3, is GAGVSQSPSNKVTEKGKDVELRCDPISGHTALYWYRQSLGQGLEFLIYFQGNSAPDKSGLPSDRFSAERTGGSVSTLTIQRTQQEDSAVYLCASSPGAGQGTDTQYFGPGTRLTVL.

This clonotype has just a few counts. V and J are TRBV4-2 and TRBJ2-1; D might be TRBD1 or TRBD2, each matching 5 bases. The germline V and J ends were trimmed by 6 bases and 8 bases, with 20 bases remaining between them. The CDR3 has 15 residues. Germline-derived CDR1 and CDR2 are LGHNA and YNFKEQ. CDR3 bases: TGTGCCAGCAGGTTAGGGACCCCTGAGGCAGATGAGCAGTTCTTC. This sequence encodes CASRLGTPEADEQFF.

As DNA, the CDR3 is TGTGCCAGCAGCTTGCTGGACAGGGAAAACTACGAGCAGTACTTC. It translates to CASSLLDRENYEQYF. The V gene is TRBV5-6, the J gene TRBJ2-7; 8 nucleotides line up with TRBD1. V trimming: 1 base; J trimming: 3 bases; junction bases outside the gene matches: 6. Germline V gene data show CDR1 as SGHDT and CDR2 as YYEEEE. The CDR3 loop spans 15 amino acids.

This sequence joins TRBV6-5 and TRBJ2-2; possibly TRBD1 for D (6 bases). This CDR3 has 18 amino acids. The germline V gene has CDR1 MNHEY and CDR2 SVGAGI. V was cut by 0 bases and J by 1 base, with 15 bases left in between. The CDR3: CASSYSRHQTGNTGELFF. The CDR3 bases are TGTGCCAGCAGTTACTCAAGACACCAGACAGGGAACACCGGGGAGCTGTTTTTT.